Listed here is a single T cell receptor beta chain. The protocol was immunoSEQ multiplex PCR, while the TCRdb copy is restricted to in-frame clones and leaves out a portion. The sample carries about 44,000 clones, roughly 92% recorded once. The sample comes from a study of blood T cell repertoires in COVID-19. The sequenced material came from peripheral blood. The source of this sequence is a man between 50 and 59 years old with COVID-19, enrolled during active disease.

As DNA, the CDR3 is TGTGCCAGCAGTAAAGGGTTCGGGAATTCTGGAAACACCATATATTTT. This gives the protein CASSKGFGNSGNTIYF. The gene calls are TRBV7-9 and TRBJ1-3; D gene uncertain. This CDR3 comprises 16 residues. CDR1 and CDR2 from the germline V gene are SEHNR and FQNEAQ (reference sequence). The germline V and J ends were trimmed by 6 bases and 1 base, with 16 bases remaining between them.